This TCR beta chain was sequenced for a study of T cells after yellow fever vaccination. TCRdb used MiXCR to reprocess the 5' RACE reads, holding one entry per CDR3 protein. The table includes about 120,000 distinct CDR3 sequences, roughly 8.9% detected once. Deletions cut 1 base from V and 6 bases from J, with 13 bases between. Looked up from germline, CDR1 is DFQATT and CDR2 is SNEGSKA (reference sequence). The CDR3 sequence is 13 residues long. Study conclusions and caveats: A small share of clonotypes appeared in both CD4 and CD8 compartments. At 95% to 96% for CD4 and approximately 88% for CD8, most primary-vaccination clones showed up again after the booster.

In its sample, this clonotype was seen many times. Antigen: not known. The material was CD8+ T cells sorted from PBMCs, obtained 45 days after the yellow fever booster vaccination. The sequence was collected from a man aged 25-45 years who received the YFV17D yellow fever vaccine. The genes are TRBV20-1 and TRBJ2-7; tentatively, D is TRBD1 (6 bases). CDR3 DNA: TGCAGTGCTAGAGGGTCGACAGGCCTCGAGCAGTACTTC. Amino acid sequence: CSARGSTGLEQYF.